Below, 23 T cell receptor beta chains from the same sample are listed, as sequenced in a study of blood T cell repertoires in COVID-19. Profiling relied on immunoSEQ multiplex PCR, and the TCRdb table lists in-frame clones only, not all of them. Of some 230,000 clones in the sample, roughly 80% are singletons; the top ten hold approximately 1.3%. The sequenced material came from PBMCs or T cells enriched from blood (not recorded which). The source is a woman aged 40 to 50 with acute COVID-19.

The chain is built from TRBV3-1 (or the pseudogene TRBV3-2) and TRBJ1-1; D is ambiguous. This CDR3 contains 15 residues. Germline V lookup: CDR1 LGHDT, CDR2 YNNKEL (reference sequence). With 3 bases removed from V and 4 bases from J, the gap between germline ends came to 15 bases. CDR3 DNA sequence: TGTGCCAGCAGCCACTTTACCGCCGGGAGCACTGAAGCTTTCTTT. As protein: CASSHFTAGSTEAFF.

The chain joins TRBV5-4 to TRBJ2-2; a weak D match, TRBD2 (6 bases). Germline assignment: CDR1 SGHNT and CDR2 YYREEE (reference sequence). The V gene lost 3 bases and the J gene lost 3 bases, with 9 bases spanning the gap. This CDR3 has 14 amino acids. The CDR3 nucleotides are TGTGCCAGCAGCTCGTGGAGGGACACCGGGGAGCTGTTTTTT. Protein sequence: CASSSWRDTGELFF. Full variable domain (remainder filled in from reference TRBV5-4 and TRBJ2-2): ETGVTQSPTHLIKTRGQQVTLRCSSQSGHNTVSWYQQALGQGPQFIFQYYREEENGRGNFPPRFSGLQFPNYSSELNVNALELDDSALYLCASSSWRDTGELFFGEGSRLTVL.

The chain recombines TRBV29-1 with TRBJ2-5; 9 bases align to TRBD1. The CDR3 is made up of 11 amino acids. The V segment lost 7 bases and the J segment 3 bases; nucleotides outside the gene matches: 0. Germline loops: CDR1 SQVTM, CDR2 ANQGSEA. CDR3 protein: CSGDREETQYF. For the CDR3, the DNA is TGCAGCGGGGACAGGGAAGAGACCCAGTACTTC. Variable domain in full (rest from reference TRBV29-1 and TRBJ2-5): SAVISQKPSRDICQRGTSLTIQCQVDSQVTMMFWYRQQPGQSLTLIATANQGSEATYESGFVIDKFPISRPNLTFSTLTVSNMSPEDSSIYLCSGDREETQYFGPGTRLLVL.

The rearrangement links TRBV4-1 to TRBJ2-3, with 11 bases aligning to TRBD2. In germline, CDR1 is MGHRA, CDR2 YSYEKL. The V gene end was trimmed by 3 bases and the J gene end by 8 bases; junction bases not matched to a gene: 7. The CDR3 length is 15 residues. CDR3 in DNA: TGCGCCAGCAGCCAGCTTAGCGGGGGGGTGGTTACGCAGTATTTT. This sequence encodes CASSQLSGGVVTQYF.

The rearrangement joins TRBV28 to TRBJ2-2, with a tentative D call TRBD1 (6 bases). V was shortened by 5 bases and J by 7 bases, with 17 bases between the two germline ends. The CDR3 sequence is 15 residues long. The V gene's germline CDR1 is MDHEN and CDR2 SYDVKM. CDR3 loop: CASSTTRGKYGELFF. As DNA, the CDR3 is TGTGCCAGCAGTACGACCAGGGGCAAATACGGGGAGCTGTTTTTT.

This clone was observed a handful of times. The gene calls are TRBV6-5 and TRBJ2-2, with a weak D call TRBD1 (6 bases). Per germline, CDR1 MNHEY and CDR2 SVGAGI. Trimming left V 5 bases short and J 6 bases short, with 10 bases between. The CDR3 sequence is 13 residues long. CDR3 loop: CASSRQAPGELFF. In nucleotides, the CDR3 is TGTGCCAGCAGTAGACAGGCTCCCGGGGAGCTGTTTTTT.

This rearrangement joins TRBV27 to TRBJ1-5, with TRBD1 matching over 7 bases. With V trimmed by 4 bases and J by 1 base, 4 bases remained unmatched. This CDR3 comprises 15 residues. Germline V gene data show CDR1 as MNHEY and CDR2 as SMNVEV (reference sequence). Here the CDR3 reads CASSSDRASNQPQHF. DNA of the CDR3: TGTGCCAGCAGTTCCGACAGGGCGAGCAATCAGCCCCAGCATTTT.

This clone was counted only a few times. The chain is built from TRBV7-2 and TRBJ1-5; no clear D. The CDR3 sequence is 15 residues long. The germline V gene has CDR1 SGHTA and CDR2 FQGNSA. The ends were cut back, 2 bases at V and 1 base at J, with 9 bases in the middle. The CDR3 bases are TGTGCCAGCAGCTTAAGCGGGCAAAGCAATCAGCCCCAGCATTTT. Amino acid sequence: CASSLSGQSNQPQHF.

The chain uses TRBV5-1 and TRBJ1-2; 10 positions agree with TRBD1. With 4 bases clipped from V and 2 bases from J, the junction kept 5 bases outside the gene matches. The germline CDR1 and CDR2 sequences are SGHRS and YFSETQ. The CDR3 sequence is 15 residues long. The DNA of the CDR3 is TGCGCCAGCAGCCCGAGGACAGGGGGGAACTATGGCTACACCTTC. Protein: CASSPRTGGNYGYTF.

This clone appeared a single time. The chain joins TRBV3-1 (or the pseudogene TRBV3-2) to TRBJ2-7, with TRBD1 matching over 7 bases. CDR3 size: 13 residues. V gave up 4 bases and J gave up 4 bases; unmatched junction bases: 4. CDR1 is LGHDT and CDR2 is YNNKEL in the germline V gene (reference sequence). DNA for the CDR3: TGTGCCAGCAGCCGAGGGACAGCTTACGAGCAGTACTTC. Amino acids: CASSRGTAYEQYF.

This clone has a single count. The chain uses TRBV11-2 and TRBJ2-3; TRBD2 matches 11 bases. The CDR3 has 15 residues. Germline CDR1 SGHAT, CDR2 FQNNGV. The junction had 4 bases not matched to a gene; V was cut back by 4 bases and J by 4 bases. The chain's CDR3 is CASSSTSGTSDTQYF. Here the CDR3 DNA reads TGTGCCAGCAGCTCGACTAGCGGGACATCAGATACGCAGTATTTT.

Worth noting for this clone: This sample includes further DNA sequences coding for the same CDR3. This chain connects TRBV29-1 to TRBJ1-5; D unclear. Germline V gives CDR1 SQVTM, CDR2 ANQGSEA. This CDR3 has 13 amino acids. Trimming pared 4 bases from V and 2 bases from J, leaving 9 bases between. In DNA, the CDR3 is TGCAGCGTTGGTGAGGGCGGCAATCAGCCCCAGCATTTT. This encodes CSVGEGGNQPQHF.

This rearrangement joins TRBV18 to TRBJ1-4; D not resolved. Between the trimmed V and J ends, which lost 3 bases and 4 bases, there was a span of 6 bases. The CDR3 sequence is 13 residues long. Per the germline V gene, CDR1 is KGHSH and CDR2 is LQKENI. The CDR3 DNA reads as TGTGCCAGCTCACCTGGCCTTAATGAAAAACTGTTTTTT. Translated, it gives CASSPGLNEKLFF.

This clone was seen once. The chain carries TRBV6-5 and TRBJ1-1, with D maybe TRBD1 (6 bases). This CDR3 is 14 amino acids long. Germline V gives CDR1 MNHEY, CDR2 SVGAGI. V lost 7 bases and J lost 1, with 13 bases in between. CDR3 coding DNA: TGTGCCAGCACATTGACAGGCGGGAACACTGAAGCTTTCTTT. Protein sequence: CASTLTGGNTEAFF.

The V gene is TRBV30, the J gene TRBJ1-2, with D possibly TRBD1 on 5 matching bases. There are 15 residues in the CDR3. Trimming took 0 bases from V and 4 from J, leaving 15 bases between them. CDR1 GTSNPN and CDR2 SVGIG come from the germline V gene (reference sequence). In DNA, the CDR3 is TGTGCCTGGAGTGTCACCCACGGGGGAGCCTATGGCTACACCTTC. It translates to CAWSVTHGGAYGYTF.

The rearrangement links TRBV7-9 to TRBJ2-7, with 9 bases identical to TRBD1. From germline, CDR1 is SEHNR and CDR2 FQNEAQ (reference sequence). The CDR3 covers 14 residues. Trimming cost V 1 base and J 4 bases; bases outside gene matches: 2. CDR3 amino acids: CASSLGTGVYEQYF. The CDR3 DNA sequence: TGTGCCAGCAGCTTAGGGACAGGGGTTTACGAGCAGTACTTC.

The chain uses TRBV7-9 and TRBJ2-2; 10 nucleotides line up with TRBD1. Trimming cost V 6 bases and J 4 bases; bases outside gene matches: 5. Looked up from germline, CDR1 is SEHNR and CDR2 is FQNEAQ (reference sequence). There are 15 residues in the CDR3. The CDR3: CASSAGTGATGELFF. The CDR3 coding sequence is TGTGCCAGCAGTGCCGGGACAGGGGCCACCGGGGAGCTGTTTTTT.

J is TRBJ1-2 and V is TRBV4-3; no clear D. Trimming cost V 1 base and J 0 bases, with 9 bases left between them. The CDR3 loop spans 15 amino acids. Per the germline V gene, CDR1 is LGHNA and CDR2 is YSLEER. CDR3: CASSQGTVANYGYTF. The CDR3 nucleotides are TGCGCCAGCAGCCAAGGGACTGTAGCTAACTATGGCTACACCTTC.

The chain couples TRBV27 to TRBJ2-7; TRBD2 aligns across 10 bases. The CDR3 contains 16 residues. J was trimmed by 3 bases and V by 6 bases; bases with no gene match: 11. The germline V gene encodes CDR1 MNHEY and CDR2 SMNVEV (reference sequence). This chain's CDR3 is CASRPSGTSAFYEQYF. The DNA of the CDR3 is TGTGCCAGCAGGCCCTCCGGGACTAGCGCCTTCTACGAGCAGTACTTC.

This clone came up once. The V and J genes are TRBV3-1 (or the pseudogene TRBV3-2) and TRBJ2-1, with 10 bases lining up with TRBD2. Germline lookup yields CDR1 LGHDT and CDR2 YNNKEL (reference sequence). CDR3 size: 16 residues. The V segment lost 2 bases and the J segment 10 bases; nucleotides outside the gene matches: 11. CDR3 DNA sequence: TGTGCCAGCAGCCAAACGGGTATGCAGCGGGAGGGCGAGCAGTTCTTC. This codes for CASSQTGMQREGEQFF.

The gene calls are TRBV5-1 and TRBJ1-1; D not certain. Germline-derived CDR1 and CDR2 are SGHRS and YFSETQ. This CDR3 contains 16 residues. The V end lost 0 bases, the J end lost 3 bases, and 15 bases lay between the germline ends. CDR3 bases: TGCGCCAGCAGCTTGGCAGGACTCCGGAGGGACACTGAAGCTTTCTTT. Translation gives CASSLAGLRRDTEAFF. Full variable domain (outside the CDR3, taken from reference TRBV5-1 and TRBJ1-1): KAGVTQTPRYLIKTRGQQVTLSCSPISGHRSVSWYQQTPGQGLQFLFEYFSETQRNKGNFPGRFSGRQFSNSRSEMNVSTLELGDSALYLCASSLAGLRRDTEAFFGQGTRLTVV.

The chain has TRBV15 and TRBJ1-4; tentatively, D is TRBD1 (6 bases). The germline V gene has CDR1 LNHNV and CDR2 YYDKDF (reference sequence). This CDR3 has 14 amino acids. Trimming took 0 bases from V and 7 from J, leaving 9 bases between them. In DNA, the CDR3 is TGTGCCACCAGCAGAGACAGGGGAGCTGAAAAACTGTTTTTT. Its protein is CATSRDRGAEKLFF.

The V and J genes are TRBV6-1 and TRBJ1-2, with D possibly being TRBD1 (5 bases). The V end lost 2 bases, the J end lost 13 bases, and 14 bases lay between the germline ends. Germline lookup yields CDR1 MNHNS and CDR2 SASEGT. The CDR3 has 12 amino acids. The CDR3 nucleotides are TGTGCCAGCAGTGAACCCCAGGGAAAGTGCACCTTC. This sequence encodes CASSEPQGKCTF.